This T cell receptor beta chain was obtained from a study of CD8 T cells in ankylosing spondylitis. General study points: Matched ankylosing spondylitis synovial fluid reportedly showed significant enrichment of disease-linked clones. CD8+ disease-linked clones were present at relatively low frequencies in blood.

Making use of molecular barcodes, quantitative 5'-RACE generated TCR beta libraries. TCRdb reanalysed the 5' RACE reads using MiXCR and keeps one entry per CDR3 protein. The sample contains some 130,000 distinct CDR3 sequences, 6% to 8.5% of which appear only once. CDR3 length equals 15 residues. CDR1 and CDR2 from the germline V gene are LGHDT and YNNKEL (reference sequence). V was pared by 4 bases and J by 5 bases, with 17 bases between. Notes on this clonotype: Antigen specificity is unknown.

This chain joins TRBV3-1 and TRBJ1-1, with a weak D call TRBD1 (5 bases). The clonotype was recovered from a female donor with ankylosing spondylitis or in good health (not recorded which). Sequences were obtained from blood, either unsorted or a sorted T cell fraction (not recorded which). CDR3 nucleotide sequence: TGTGCCAGCAGCCCCCCGGGGGGGAGACGGACTGAAGCTTTCTTT. Translated: CASSPPGGRRTEAFF.